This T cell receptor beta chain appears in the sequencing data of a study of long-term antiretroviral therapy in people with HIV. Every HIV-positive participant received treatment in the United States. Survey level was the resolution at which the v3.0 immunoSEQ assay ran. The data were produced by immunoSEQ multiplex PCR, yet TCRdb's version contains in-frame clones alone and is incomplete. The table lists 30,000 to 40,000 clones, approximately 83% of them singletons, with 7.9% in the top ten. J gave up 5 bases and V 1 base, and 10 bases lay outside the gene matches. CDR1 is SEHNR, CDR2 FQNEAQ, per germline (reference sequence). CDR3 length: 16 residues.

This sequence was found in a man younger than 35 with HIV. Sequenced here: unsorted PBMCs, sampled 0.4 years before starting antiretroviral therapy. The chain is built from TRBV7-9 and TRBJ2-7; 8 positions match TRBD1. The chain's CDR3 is CASSLVGTGVGHEQYF. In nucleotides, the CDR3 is TGTGCCAGCAGCTTAGTAGGGACAGGAGTGGGCCACGAGCAGTACTTC. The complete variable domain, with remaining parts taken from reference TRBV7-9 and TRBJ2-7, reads DTGVSQNPRHKITKRGQNVTFRCDPISEHNRLYWYRQTLGQGPEFLTYFQNEAQLEKSRLLSDRFSAERPKGSFSTLEIQRTEQGDSAMYLCASSLVGTGVGHEQYFGPGTRLTVT.